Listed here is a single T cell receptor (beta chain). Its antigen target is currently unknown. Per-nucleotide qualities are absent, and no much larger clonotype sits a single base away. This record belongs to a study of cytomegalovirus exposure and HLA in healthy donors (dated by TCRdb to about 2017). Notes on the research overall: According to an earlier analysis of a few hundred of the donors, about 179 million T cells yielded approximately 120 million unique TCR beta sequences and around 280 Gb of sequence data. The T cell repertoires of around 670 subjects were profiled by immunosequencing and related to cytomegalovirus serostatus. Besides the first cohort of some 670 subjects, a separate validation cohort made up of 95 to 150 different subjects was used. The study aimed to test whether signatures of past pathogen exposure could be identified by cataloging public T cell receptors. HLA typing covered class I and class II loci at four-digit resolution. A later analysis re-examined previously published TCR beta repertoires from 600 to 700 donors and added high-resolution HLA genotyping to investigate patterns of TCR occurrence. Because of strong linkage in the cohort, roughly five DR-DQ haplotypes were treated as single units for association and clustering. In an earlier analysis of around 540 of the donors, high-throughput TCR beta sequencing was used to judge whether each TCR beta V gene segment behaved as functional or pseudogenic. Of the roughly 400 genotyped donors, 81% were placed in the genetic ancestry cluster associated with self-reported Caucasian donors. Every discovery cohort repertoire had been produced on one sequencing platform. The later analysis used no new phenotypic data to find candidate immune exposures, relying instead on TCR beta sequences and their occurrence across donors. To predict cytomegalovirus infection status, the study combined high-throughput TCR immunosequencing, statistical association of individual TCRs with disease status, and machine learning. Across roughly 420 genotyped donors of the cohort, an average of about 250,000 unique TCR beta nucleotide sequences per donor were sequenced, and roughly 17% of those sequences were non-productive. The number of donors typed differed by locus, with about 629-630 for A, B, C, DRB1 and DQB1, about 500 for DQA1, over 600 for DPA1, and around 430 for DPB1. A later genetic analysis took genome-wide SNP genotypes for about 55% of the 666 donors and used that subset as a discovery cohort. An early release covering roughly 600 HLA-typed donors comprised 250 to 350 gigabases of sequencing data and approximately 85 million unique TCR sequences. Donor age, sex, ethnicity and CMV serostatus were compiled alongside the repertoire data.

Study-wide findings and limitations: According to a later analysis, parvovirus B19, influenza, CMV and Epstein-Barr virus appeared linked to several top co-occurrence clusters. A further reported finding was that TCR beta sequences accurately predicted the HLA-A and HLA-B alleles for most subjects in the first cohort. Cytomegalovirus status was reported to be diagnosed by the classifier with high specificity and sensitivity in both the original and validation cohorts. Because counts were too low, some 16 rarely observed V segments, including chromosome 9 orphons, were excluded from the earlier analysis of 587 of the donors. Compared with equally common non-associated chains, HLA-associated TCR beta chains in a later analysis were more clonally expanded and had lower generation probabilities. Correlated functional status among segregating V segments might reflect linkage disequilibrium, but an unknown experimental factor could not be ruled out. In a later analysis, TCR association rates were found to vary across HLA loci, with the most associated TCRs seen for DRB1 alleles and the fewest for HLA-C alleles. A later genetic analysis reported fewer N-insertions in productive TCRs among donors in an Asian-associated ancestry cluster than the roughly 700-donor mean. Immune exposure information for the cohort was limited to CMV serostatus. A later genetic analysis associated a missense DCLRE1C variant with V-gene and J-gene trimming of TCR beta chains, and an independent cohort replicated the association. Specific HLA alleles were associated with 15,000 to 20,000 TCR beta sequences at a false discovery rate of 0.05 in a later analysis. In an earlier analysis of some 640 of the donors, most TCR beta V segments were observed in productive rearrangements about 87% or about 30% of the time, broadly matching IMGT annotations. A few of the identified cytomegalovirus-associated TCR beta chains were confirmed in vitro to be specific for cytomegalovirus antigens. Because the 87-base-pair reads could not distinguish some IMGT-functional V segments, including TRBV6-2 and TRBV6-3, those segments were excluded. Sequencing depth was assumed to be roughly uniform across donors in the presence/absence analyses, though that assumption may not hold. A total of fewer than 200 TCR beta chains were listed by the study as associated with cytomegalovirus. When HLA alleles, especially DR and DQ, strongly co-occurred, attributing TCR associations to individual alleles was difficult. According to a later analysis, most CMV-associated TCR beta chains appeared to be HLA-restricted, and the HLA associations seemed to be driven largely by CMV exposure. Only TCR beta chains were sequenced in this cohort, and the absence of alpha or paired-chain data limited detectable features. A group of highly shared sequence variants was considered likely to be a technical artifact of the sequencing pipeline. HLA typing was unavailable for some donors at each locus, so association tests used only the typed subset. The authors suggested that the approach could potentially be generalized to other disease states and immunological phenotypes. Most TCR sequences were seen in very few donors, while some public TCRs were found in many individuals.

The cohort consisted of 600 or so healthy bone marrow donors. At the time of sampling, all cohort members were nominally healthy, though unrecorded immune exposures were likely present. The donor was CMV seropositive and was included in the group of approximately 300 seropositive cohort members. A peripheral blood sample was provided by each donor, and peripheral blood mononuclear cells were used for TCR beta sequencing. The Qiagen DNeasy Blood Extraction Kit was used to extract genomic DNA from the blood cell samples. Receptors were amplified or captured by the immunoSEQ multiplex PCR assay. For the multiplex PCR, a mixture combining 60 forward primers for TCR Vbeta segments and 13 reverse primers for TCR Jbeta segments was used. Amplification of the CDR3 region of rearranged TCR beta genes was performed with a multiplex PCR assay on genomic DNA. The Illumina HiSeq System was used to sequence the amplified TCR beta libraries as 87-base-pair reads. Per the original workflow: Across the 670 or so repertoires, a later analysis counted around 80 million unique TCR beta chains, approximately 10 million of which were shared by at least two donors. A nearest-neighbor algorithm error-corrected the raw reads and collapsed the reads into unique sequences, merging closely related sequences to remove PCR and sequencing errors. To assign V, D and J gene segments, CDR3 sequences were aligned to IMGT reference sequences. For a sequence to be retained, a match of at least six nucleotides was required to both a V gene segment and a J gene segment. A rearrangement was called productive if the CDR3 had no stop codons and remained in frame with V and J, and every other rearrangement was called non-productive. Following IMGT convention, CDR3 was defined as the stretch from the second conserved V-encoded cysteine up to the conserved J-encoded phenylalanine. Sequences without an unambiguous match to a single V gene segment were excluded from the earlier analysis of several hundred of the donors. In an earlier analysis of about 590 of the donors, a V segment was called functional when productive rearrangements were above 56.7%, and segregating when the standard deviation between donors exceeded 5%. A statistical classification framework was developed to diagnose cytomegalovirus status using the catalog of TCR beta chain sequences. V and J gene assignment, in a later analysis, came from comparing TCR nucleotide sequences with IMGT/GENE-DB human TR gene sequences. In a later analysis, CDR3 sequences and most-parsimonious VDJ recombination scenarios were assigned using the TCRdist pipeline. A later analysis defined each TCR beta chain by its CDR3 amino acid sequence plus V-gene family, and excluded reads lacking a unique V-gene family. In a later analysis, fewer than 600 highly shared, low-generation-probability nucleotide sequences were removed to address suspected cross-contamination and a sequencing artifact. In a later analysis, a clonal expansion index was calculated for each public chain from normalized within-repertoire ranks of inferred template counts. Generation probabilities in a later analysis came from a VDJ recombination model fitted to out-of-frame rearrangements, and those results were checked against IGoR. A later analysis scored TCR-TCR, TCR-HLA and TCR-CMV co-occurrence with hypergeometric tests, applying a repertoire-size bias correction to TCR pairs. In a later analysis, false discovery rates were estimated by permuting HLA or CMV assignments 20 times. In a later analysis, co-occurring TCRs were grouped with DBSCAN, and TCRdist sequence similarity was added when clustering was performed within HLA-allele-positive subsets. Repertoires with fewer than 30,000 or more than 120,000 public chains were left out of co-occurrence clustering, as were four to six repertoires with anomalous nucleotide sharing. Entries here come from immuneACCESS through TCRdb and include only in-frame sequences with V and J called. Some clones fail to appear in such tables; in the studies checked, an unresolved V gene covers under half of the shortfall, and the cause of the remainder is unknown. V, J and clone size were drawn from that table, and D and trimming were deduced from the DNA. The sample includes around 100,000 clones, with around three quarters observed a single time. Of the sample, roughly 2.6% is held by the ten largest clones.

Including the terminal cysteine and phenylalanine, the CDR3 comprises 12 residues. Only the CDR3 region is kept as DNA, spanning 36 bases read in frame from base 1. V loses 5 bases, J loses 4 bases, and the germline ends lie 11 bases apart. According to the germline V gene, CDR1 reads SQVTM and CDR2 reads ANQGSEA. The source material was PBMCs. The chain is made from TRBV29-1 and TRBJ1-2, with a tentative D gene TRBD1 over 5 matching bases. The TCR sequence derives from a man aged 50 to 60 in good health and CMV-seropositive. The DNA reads TGCAGCGTTTTAGACAGATTCTATGGCTACACCTTC. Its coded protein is CSVLDRFYGYTF.